The 27 T cell receptor beta chains presented below share a single source sample, sequenced in a study of T cell responses to AZD1222 COVID-19 vaccine. Sequencing used immunoSEQ multiplex PCR; TCRdb keeps in-frame clones, though not all of them. The sample includes around 120,000 clones, about 90% of them seen just once. The sequencing used peripheral blood, collected 28 days after the second AZD1222 dose. The receptors were sampled from an adult who received the AZD1222 COVID-19 vaccine.

The chain combines TRBV4-2 with TRBJ1-2; a weak D match, TRBD1 (5 bases). The germline V and J ends were trimmed by 0 bases and 8 bases, with 13 bases remaining between them. The CDR3 length is 14 residues. Germline V lookup: CDR1 LGHNA, CDR2 YNFKEQ. CDR3 coding DNA: TGTGCCAGCAGCCAAGAGAGTAGAGGGGTGGGCTACACCTTC. Its protein is CASSQESRGVGYTF.

This chain connects TRBV3-1 (or the pseudogene TRBV3-2) to TRBJ2-7, with D possibly being TRBD1 or TRBD2 (5 bases each). V was pared by 5 bases and J by 6 bases, with 14 bases between. CDR1 is LGHDT, CDR2 YNNKEL, per germline (reference sequence). The CDR3 consists of 13 residues. The CDR3 nucleotides are TGTGCCAGCAGCGGGCCCGGGGCGGGCGAGCAGTACTTC. Its protein is CASSGPGAGEQYF.

The rearrangement links TRBV7-4 to TRBJ2-7; D not resolved. Trimming shortened V by 3 bases and J by 0 bases, and 12 bases separated the two germline ends. Germline V lookup: CDR1 SGHVT, CDR2 SQSDAQ. There are 15 residues in the CDR3. The CDR3 nucleotides are TGTGCCAGCAGCTTTGGGTACCTGAGCTCCTACGAGCAGTACTTC. This sequence encodes CASSFGYLSSYEQYF. Full variable domain (outside the CDR3, taken from reference TRBV7-4 and TRBJ2-7): GAGVSQSPRYKVAKRGRDVALRCDSISGHVTLYWYRQTLGQGSEVLTYSQSDAQRDKSGRPSGRFSAERPERSVSTLKIQRTEQGDSAVYLCASSFGYLSSYEQYFGPGTRLTVT.

The chain links TRBV29-1 to TRBJ1-3, with 9 bases aligning to TRBD1. Looked up from germline, CDR1 is SQVTM and CDR2 is ANQGSEA. The V and J ends lost 5 bases and 6 bases, in that order; junction bases with no gene match: 2. The CDR3 consists of 12 residues. DNA of the CDR3: TGCAGCGTTAGGACAGGGGTAAACACCATATATTTT. Translation gives CSVRTGVNTIYF.

J is TRBJ2-1 and V is TRBV7-2; D assignment may be TRBD1 or TRBD2 (5 bases each). Trimming pared 1 base from V and 8 bases from J, leaving 15 bases between. CDR3 length equals 15 residues. The germline V gene has CDR1 SGHTA and CDR2 FQGNSA. DNA of the CDR3: TGTGCCAGCAGCTTAGTTTGGGGCCGGGGCGATGAGCAGTTCTTC. It codes for CASSLVWGRGDEQFF.

The V gene is TRBV7-3, the J gene TRBJ2-3, with D possibly being TRBD1 or TRBD2 (5 bases each). V was trimmed by 5 bases and J by 2 bases, leaving 8 bases between them. This CDR3 has 13 amino acids. Germline CDR1 SGHTA, CDR2 FQGTGA. The CDR3 coding sequence is TGTGCCAGCAGCGAGGGGCCCACAGATACGCAGTATTTT. This encodes CASSEGPTDTQYF.

This clone was seen more than once but under ten times. This chain links TRBV20-1 with TRBJ1-2; the D gene is possibly TRBD1 (6 bases). The CDR3 totals 17 residues. The V end lost 3 bases, the J end lost 8 bases, and 28 bases lay between the germline ends. Germline assignment: CDR1 DFQATT and CDR2 SNEGSKA (reference sequence). The CDR3 reads CSASRTLDFRDIRGYTF. The DNA of the CDR3 is TGCAGTGCTAGTAGGACCCTCGATTTCCGGGACATCAGGGGCTACACCTTC.

The chain recombines TRBV7-2 with TRBJ1-4, with D possibly TRBD1 on 5 matching bases. This CDR3 is built from 14 residues. The V and J ends lost 5 bases and 0 bases respectively, with 7 bases between them. Looked up from germline, CDR1 is SGHTA and CDR2 is FQGNSA. The CDR3 DNA follows: TGTGCCAGCAGCCTACAGGCAACTAATGAAAAACTGTTTTTT. Amino acid sequence: CASSLQATNEKLFF.

The chain has TRBV7-2 and TRBJ1-2, with a weak D call TRBD1 (6 bases). The CDR3 covers 16 residues. The germline CDR1 and CDR2 sequences are SGHTA and FQGNSA. V lost 1 base and J lost 2, with 14 bases in between. The CDR3 loop is CASSLDTGSRNYGYTF. The CDR3 bases are TGTGCCAGCAGCTTAGACACAGGGTCAAGGAACTATGGCTACACCTTC.

V usage is TRBV20-1 and J usage is TRBJ2-7, with no clear D. Between the trimmed V and J ends, which lost 8 bases and 1 base, there was a span of 9 bases. The CDR3 spans 11 residues. Germline CDR1 is DFQATT and CDR2 is SNEGSKA (reference sequence). The CDR3 nucleotides read TGCAGTACGTCTGGGTCCTACGAGCAGTACTTC. The encoded protein is CSTSGSYEQYF.

The V call is TRBV5-5, the J call TRBJ1-2; D might be TRBD1 (5 bases). Germline CDR1 and CDR2: SGHKS and YYEKEE (reference sequence). The ends were cut back, 3 bases at V and 0 bases at J, with 6 bases in the middle. This CDR3 is 13 amino acids long. The CDR3 region is CASSSDTNYGYTF. The CDR3 DNA is TGTGCCAGCAGCTCGGACACTAACTATGGCTACACCTTC.

The CDR3 sequence is CASSLRRTTGPPTEAFF. The CDR3 nucleotides read TGTGCCAGCAGCTTACGAAGAACGACAGGGCCCCCTACTGAAGCTTTCTTT. V usage is TRBV7-3 and J usage is TRBJ1-1, with 7 bases identical to TRBD1. Germline CDR1 reads SGHTA; CDR2 reads FQGTGA. V lost 2 bases and J lost 5; bases outside the gene matches: 14. The CDR3 totals 17 residues.

The chain uses TRBV14 and TRBJ1-2; 11 positions match TRBD1. Germline-derived CDR1 and CDR2 are SGHDN and FVKESK. The V and J ends lost 2 bases and 3 bases, in that order; junction bases with no gene match: 2. The CDR3 spans 15 residues. The DNA for the CDR3 is TGTGCCAGCAGCCAACGGACAGGGGGCTACTATGGCTACACCTTC. It translates to CASSQRTGGYYGYTF.

The rearrangement uses TRBV5-1 and TRBJ2-1, with D hard to call. This CDR3 contains 13 residues. Trimming left V 0 bases short and J 3 bases short, with 4 bases between. The germline V gene has CDR1 SGHRS and CDR2 YFSETQ. Here the CDR3 reads CASSLDNYNEQFF. The CDR3 bases are TGCGCCAGCAGCTTGGACAACTACAATGAGCAGTTCTTC.

This chain uses TRBV7-6 with TRBJ2-4; D gene unclear. The CDR3 has 15 amino acids. CDR1 SGHVS and CDR2 FNYEAQ come from the germline V gene. V dropped 5 bases and J dropped 0 bases, with 11 bases sitting between them. CDR3 sequence reads: CASSPGPVAKNIQYF. The CDR3 DNA is TGTGCCAGCAGCCCTGGACCCGTAGCCAAAAACATTCAGTACTTC.

The chain joins TRBV6-5 to TRBJ2-7; tentative D call: TRBD1 (6 bases). Per the germline V gene, CDR1 is MNHEY and CDR2 is SVGAGI. V lost 7 bases to trimming and J lost 2 bases, with 18 bases between them. The CDR3 sequence is 15 residues long. CDR3 residues: CASTPEQGGTYEQYF. The CDR3 DNA reads TGTGCCAGCACCCCAGAACAGGGTGGCACCTACGAGCAGTACTTC.

V is TRBV6-5 and J is TRBJ1-6, with a possible D match to TRBD1 (5 bases). The CDR3 runs 16 residues. The V end was cut by 0 bases, the J end by 4 bases, with 10 bases between. CDR1 is MNHEY, CDR2 SVGAGI, per germline. The CDR3 reads CASSYSSGGYNSPLHF. In DNA form, the CDR3 reads TGTGCCAGCAGTTACTCGAGCGGGGGTTATAATTCACCCCTCCACTTT.

The gene calls are TRBV5-7 and TRBJ2-6, with D perhaps assigned TRBD1 or TRBD2 (6 bases each). TRBV5-7 is an open reading frame, and its role is uncertain. This CDR3 comprises 19 residues. Trimming took 4 bases from V and 13 from J, leaving 33 bases between them. CDR3 in DNA: TGTGCCAGCAGCACCGGGGGCGTACAGGTTCTCTGTTTGGTCGGTGTCCTGACTTTC. Translated: CASSTGGVQVLCLVGVLTF.

J is TRBJ2-3 and V is TRBV28; D ambiguous. The V end lost 7 bases, the J end lost 0 bases, and 11 bases lay between the germline ends. The CDR3 loop spans 14 amino acids. Germline CDR1 reads MDHEN; CDR2 reads SYDVKM. The CDR3 spells CASKIPLSTDTQYF. The CDR3 DNA follows: TGTGCCAGCAAAATCCCACTTAGCACAGATACGCAGTATTTT.

V and J are TRBV5-1 and TRBJ2-7; no definite D call. The CDR3 loop spans 13 amino acids. Trimming pared 4 bases from V and 5 bases from J, leaving 13 bases between. Per the germline V gene, CDR1 is SGHRS and CDR2 is YFSETQ. In DNA form, the CDR3 reads TGCGCCAGCAGCCCCATAAGCCTAGACGAGCAGTACTTC. It specifies CASSPISLDEQYF.

V is TRBV6-5 and J is TRBJ1-2, with D uncertain. Germline V lookup: CDR1 MNHEY, CDR2 SVGAGI. Trimming pared 8 bases from V and 8 bases from J, leaving 15 bases between. This CDR3 has 12 amino acids. The CDR3 loop reads CASSTNGRGYTF. Here the CDR3 DNA reads TGTGCCAGCTCGACAAACGGTCGCGGCTACACCTTC.

The chain has TRBV3-1 (or the pseudogene TRBV3-2) and TRBJ2-1, with D unclear. From germline, CDR1 is LGHDT and CDR2 YNNKEL (reference sequence). The CDR3 extends over 12 amino acids. V lost 4 bases and J lost 8, with 9 bases in between. The CDR3 sequence: CASSLLADEQFF. The CDR3, as DNA: TGTGCCAGCAGCCTCCTGGCTGATGAGCAGTTCTTC.

The chain couples TRBV25-1 to TRBJ2-2; perhaps TRBD2 as D (5 bases). Per germline, CDR1 MGHDK and CDR2 SYGVNS. This CDR3 contains 15 residues. V lost 5 bases and J lost 4, with 14 bases in between. The CDR3 reads CASSPRAGGTGELFF. The CDR3, as DNA: TGTGCCAGCAGTCCCCGGGCGGGCGGCACCGGGGAGCTGTTTTTT.

This chain uses TRBV5-8 with TRBJ2-2; 9 positions match TRBD1. Unmatched junction bases numbered 7, after V lost 1 base and J lost 3 bases. Looked up from germline, CDR1 is SGHTS and CDR2 is YDEGEE. This CDR3 is 17 amino acids long. The CDR3 here is CASSLLLGQGYTGELFF. The DNA of the CDR3 is TGTGCCAGCAGCTTGTTACTGGGACAGGGATACACCGGGGAGCTGTTTTTT.

V gene TRBV11-3 combines with J gene TRBJ1-1; D call uncertain. V lost 5 bases to trimming and J lost 4 bases, with 8 bases between them. This CDR3 comprises 12 residues. Germline V gene lookup returns CDR1 SGHNT and CDR2 YENEEA. CDR3 DNA: TGTGCCAGCAGCGGTGAGGGCACTGAAGCTTTCTTT. It yields the protein CASSGEGTEAFF. The full variable domain, in which reference TRBV11-3 and TRBJ1-1 provide the parts outside the CDR3, is EAGVVQSPRYKIIEKKQPVAFWCNPISGHNTLYWYLQNLGQGPELLIRYENEEAVDDSQLPKDRFSAERLKGVDSTLKIQPAELGDSAVYLCASSGEGTEAFFGQGTRLTVV.

The chain links TRBV4-2 to TRBJ1-5; 7 bases are a match to TRBD1. The CDR3 loop spans 16 amino acids. Germline-derived CDR1 and CDR2 are LGHNA and YNFKEQ. V gave up 0 bases and J gave up 3 bases; unmatched junction bases: 5. CDR3 DNA sequence: TGTGCCAGCAGCCAAGATCTGGACAGGCCCAATCAGCCCCAGCATTTT. It is translated as CASSQDLDRPNQPQHF.

V and J are TRBV27 and TRBJ2-3, with 7 nucleotides matching TRBD1. Germline loops: CDR1 MNHEY, CDR2 SMNVEV (reference sequence). The CDR3 spans 17 residues. The trim removed 2 bases at V and 6 bases at J, leaving 14 bases unmatched. DNA of the CDR3: TGTGCCAGCAGTTTAACCCGCTGGACAGGAGGATATGATACGCAGTATTTT. Residues: CASSLTRWTGGYDTQYF.